This T cell receptor beta chain was documented in a study of blood T cell repertoires in COVID-19 (TCRdb year 2020). Background for the entire study: Collaborator samples came from the United States, Italy and Spain and covered acute and convalescent phases of COVID-19. Samples came from the ongoing ImmuneRACE study (first 160 participants) plus 1,254 subjects from 6 global collaborators. HLA class I and class II types, where available, came from metadata supplied by the sample provider rather than from assay-based typing. The prospective study material was composed of cDNA or gDNA derived from T cells, B-cell-depleted T cells, or PBMCs. The sample metadata nearly always contained a de-identified subject ID, COVID-19 status, age in years and sex. Deeply sampled blood TCRbeta repertoires from subjects exposed to, actively infected with, or recovered from COVID-19 were included in the dataset. The repertoires were released in a freely available public database meant as a resource for research on the immune response to SARS-CoV-2. General conclusions and limits of the study: How much clinical and demographic metadata was included differed by source and by participant, and the metadata was provided uncurated.

Collaborating institutions collected whole blood in K2EDTA tubes following their own protocols. Collaborator samples were shipped for TCRbeta analysis as frozen whole blood, isolated PBMCs, or DNA extracted from either sample type. Trimming removed 0 bases from V and 10 bases from J, leaving 16 bases between the germline ends. Via the germline V gene (reference sequence), CDR1 is MNHEY and CDR2 SMNVEV. The CDR3 covers 15 residues, taking in both the cysteine and the phenylalanine. Only the CDR3 DNA stays, 45 bases, in frame from base 1. TCRbeta CDR3 regions were amplified from genomic DNA using the immunoSEQ Assay, a bias-controlled multiplex PCR. The study's own analysis went as follows. The number of nucleated cells in each sample was estimated from the amplification of reference gene primers within the assay. To quantify the absolute abundance of each unique TCRbeta CDR3 rearrangement, sequence reads were collapsed and filtered. For each sample, productive Simpson clonality was calculated as the square root of Simpson's diversity index over productive rearrangements. Imported from immuneACCESS, the table was reduced by TCRdb to in-frame sequences with V and J called. These copies leave out some clones; in studies compared against another copy, an unresolved V gene accounts for under half, and the cause of the remainder is not known. The D gene and trimming were derived from the DNA, and the V and J assignments and clone size from that table. The sample includes about 14,000 clones, with roughly 86% observed a single time. Of the sample, more than 4.5% is held by the ten largest clones.

Comments on this clone: This clone's antigen is unknown. Nothing much larger sits one base from this clone, and base qualities are not available.

The sequence was collected from a human donor in a cohort sampled during active COVID-19. Specimen: peripheral blood. The rearrangement joined TRBV27 to TRBJ2-1, with TRBD2 perhaps the D gene, on 7 matching bases. The nucleotides read TGTGCCAGCAGTTTATCCGGGGGGCGACCCCAAGAGCAGTTCTTC. The resulting protein is CASSLSGGRPQEQFF.